This T cell receptor beta chain comes out of a study of T cell repertoires in cytomegalovirus infection. TCRdb independently ran MiXCR on the reads; one entry per CDR3 protein. Of fewer than 350,000 distinct CDR3 sequences listed, 9% to 9.5% are singletons. Study-wide points: Dominant in the ex vivo response were TCR beta clonotypes restricted by HLA-C and specific for CMV. Cumulative public TCR beta family frequency identified carriers of CMV plus the relevant HLA.

This clonotype was found a few times. What it recognizes is unknown. This CDR3 is 16 amino acids long. Germline CDR1 is SGHRS and CDR2 is YFSETQ. Trimming cost V 2 bases and J 8 bases; bases outside gene matches: 12. This rearrangement joins TRBV5-1 to TRBJ2-1; 8 nucleotides match TRBD2. What was sequenced was PBMCs. The source of this sequence is a human donor in good health (CMV status not recorded). Some clones in this sample may be carry-over from other donors' samples. In nucleotides, the CDR3 is TGCGCCAGCAGCTTTCGACCGGGACTAGTCTCGGATGAGCAGTTCTTC. Protein sequence: CASSFRPGLVSDEQFF.